The 19 T cell receptor beta chains below all came from one sample that was sequenced in a study of CD8 T cells in Susac syndrome. The RNA, about 0.5 to 1 ug, was put through reverse transcription using random hexamers. Using its own MiXCR run on the immunoSEQ multiplex PCR reads, TCRdb lists one record per CDR3 protein. The sample lists about 180,000 distinct CDR3 sequences, roughly 94% occurring once. Source material: CD4+ T cells from PBMCs. Receptors originate from a human donor with Susac syndrome.

The rearrangement uses TRBV18 and TRBJ1-1; D possibly corresponds to TRBD1 (6 bases). Trimming left V 0 bases short and J 10 bases short, with 9 bases between. Germline V CDR1 and CDR2: KGHSH, LQKENI. This CDR3 has 12 residues. CDR3 nucleotides: TGTGCCAGCTCACCACCAGACAGGACAGCTTTCTTT. Amino acid sequence: CASSPPDRTAFF.

This chain uses TRBV4-2 with TRBJ1-1; D not resolved. V was trimmed by 0 bases and J by 4 bases, leaving 12 bases between them. The CDR3 totals 15 residues. The germline V gene has CDR1 LGHNA and CDR2 YNFKEQ. The CDR3 is CASSQDFLVPTEAFF. The CDR3 bases are TGTGCCAGCAGCCAAGATTTCTTAGTTCCCACTGAAGCTTTCTTT.

The chain is built from TRBV21-1 and TRBJ2-5; TRBD1, the table's D call, lacks a check against the DNA. TRBV21-1 is listed as a pseudogene. The CDR3 is made up of 18 amino acids. The CDR3 DNA reads TGTGCCAGCCGGCCTGTGGACAGGGAGGGTTGTAGTGAGGAGACCCAGTACTTC. This gives the protein CASRPVDREGCSEETQYF.

J is TRBJ1-3 and V is TRBV5-6; D might be TRBD1 (5 bases). Germline values: CDR1 SGHDT, CDR2 YYEEEE. Between the trimmed V and J ends, which lost 4 bases and 0 bases, there was a span of 11 bases. CDR3 length: 15 residues. The DNA of the CDR3 is TGTGCCAGCAGCCGGGGGATGAGCTCTGGAAACACCATATATTTT. Protein sequence: CASSRGMSSGNTIYF.

The DNA for the CDR3 is TGTGCCAGCAGCTATACCGGGACAGGCAATCAGCCCCAGCATTTT. Translation: CASSYTGTGNQPQHF. J is TRBJ1-5 and V is TRBV4-2; 7 positions match TRBD1. CDR3 length: 15 residues. J gave up 2 bases and V 5 bases, and 6 bases lay outside the gene matches. Looked up from germline, CDR1 is LGHNA and CDR2 is YNFKEQ.

The rearrangement links TRBV20-1 to TRBJ1-1, with TRBD1 as a possible D gene (5 bases). Germline CDR1 reads DFQATT; CDR2 reads SNEGSKA (reference sequence). Trimming took 5 bases from V and 3 from J, leaving 13 bases between them. The CDR3 has 13 residues. CDR3 nucleotides: TGCAGTGCTCTTAATCGGGGGGACACTGAAGCTTTCTTT. Amino acids: CSALNRGDTEAFF.

V usage is TRBV12-3 or TRBV12-4 and J usage is TRBJ2-7, with TRBD2 as a possible D gene (6 bases). The CDR3 is 14 residues long. V gave up 8 bases and J gave up 2 bases, with 16 bases separating them. The CDR3 region has the DNA TGTGCCAGCCGGATGGGATGGGGGGCCTACGAGCAGTACTTC. It translates to CASRMGWGAYEQYF.

This chain links TRBV12-3 or TRBV12-4 with TRBJ1-1; TRBD1 might be the D (5 bases). The CDR3 has 15 residues. V lost 1 base and J lost 5, with 14 bases in between. The CDR3 sequence: CASSLVGQRGTEAFF. The CDR3 coding sequence is TGTGCCAGCAGTTTAGTAGGCCAACGGGGGACTGAAGCTTTCTTT.

This chain uses TRBV30 with TRBJ2-7, with D maybe TRBD2 (6 bases). CDR1 GTSNPN and CDR2 SVGIG come from the germline V gene (reference sequence). This CDR3 has 15 residues. Trimming shortened V by 0 bases and J by 1 base, and 13 bases separated the two germline ends. In nucleotides, the CDR3 is TGTGCCTGGAGTGTAGGTCAGCGGGTGTCCTACGAGCAGTACTTC. As protein: CAWSVGQRVSYEQYF.

The chain couples TRBV7-2 to TRBJ2-1, with TRBD2 identical over 11 bases. J gave up 5 bases and V 5 bases, and 14 bases lay outside the gene matches. This CDR3 comprises 18 residues. Germline values: CDR1 SGHTA, CDR2 FQGNSA. CDR3 loop: CASSRGHSGTSGNNEQFF. CDR3 nucleotide sequence: TGTGCCAGCAGCCGGGGACACTCCGGGACTAGCGGCAACAATGAGCAGTTCTTC.

CDR3 amino acids: CSAPTLESSYNEQFF. The CDR3 nucleotides read TGCAGTGCTCCGACCCTAGAGAGCTCCTACAATGAGCAGTTCTTC. The chain couples TRBV20-1 to TRBJ2-1; D gene uncertain. V lost 5 bases and J lost 0, with 14 bases in between. This CDR3 spans 15 amino acids. Germline V lookup: CDR1 DFQATT, CDR2 SNEGSKA (reference sequence).

This chain links TRBV20-1 with TRBJ1-2, with TRBD1 matching 10 bases. CDR1 is DFQATT and CDR2 is SNEGSKA in the germline V gene (reference sequence). The CDR3 is 12 residues long. J gave up 8 bases and V 5 bases, and 5 bases lay outside the gene matches. In DNA, the CDR3 is TGCAGTGCTCGACAGGGGGCGGGAGGCTACACCTTC. This gives the protein CSARQGAGGYTF.

V gene TRBV20-1 combines with J gene TRBJ2-7; D is undetermined. V was clipped by 3 bases and J by 4 bases, with 10 bases between them. CDR1 and CDR2 from the germline V gene are DFQATT and SNEGSKA (reference sequence). The CDR3 totals 12 residues. In DNA form, the CDR3 reads TGCAGTGCTAGTTTCCCTAATTACGAGCAGTACTTC. This gives the protein CSASFPNYEQYF.

This clonotype was counted a single time. This chain links TRBV3-1 with TRBJ2-7; D possibly uses TRBD1 or TRBD2 (5 bases each). Germline lookup yields CDR1 LGHDT and CDR2 YNNKEL (reference sequence). The CDR3 sequence is 15 residues long. The V end lost 0 bases, the J end lost 10 bases, and 19 bases lay between the germline ends. The DNA for the CDR3 is TGTGCCAGCAGCCAAGACCCCTCGGCAGGGACGAATCAGTACTTC. Its protein product is CASSQDPSAGTNQYF.

This clonotype was recorded only once. At one boundary the junction diverges from the germline segment, which might be a read error. The chain joins TRBV2 to TRBJ1-4; perhaps TRBD1 as D (6 bases). The germline V gene encodes CDR1 SNHLY and CDR2 FYNNEI. This CDR3 has 13 residues. The CDR3 DNA is TGTGCCAGCCAGGGGCTAGTGAATGGAAAACTGTTTTTT. Translation gives CASQGLVNGKLFF. Full variable domain (missing parts from reference TRBV2 and TRBJ1-4): EPEVTQTPSHQVTQMGQEVILRCVPISNHLYFYWYRQILGQKVEFLVSFYNNEISEKSEIFDDQFSVERPDGSNFTLKIRSTKLEDSAMYFCASQGLVNGKLFFGSGTQLSVL.

Here the CDR3 DNA reads TGTGCCAGCAGTGGTACAGGAGGCGCAAAACTGTTTTTT. Protein: CASSGTGGAKLFF. The chain employs TRBV25-1 and TRBJ1-4; tentatively, D is TRBD1 (5 bases). CDR3 length equals 13 residues. CDR1 is MGHDK, CDR2 SYGVNS, per germline. V was pared by 4 bases and J by 10 bases, with 13 bases between.

V and J are TRBV20-1 and TRBJ2-1, with TRBD2 as a possible D gene (5 bases). The CDR3 contains 17 residues. Germline V lookup: CDR1 DFQATT, CDR2 SNEGSKA (reference sequence). Trimming left V 3 bases short and J 0 bases short, with 18 bases between. CDR3 nucleotides: TGCAGTGCTAGGAAACCGTATGACGGGATCTCCTACAATGAGCAGTTCTTC. This encodes CSARKPYDGISYNEQFF.

The chain carries TRBV5-4 and TRBJ2-1; weak D call: TRBD2 (5 bases). Germline loops: CDR1 SGHNT, CDR2 YYREEE (reference sequence). This CDR3 spans 13 amino acids. The ends were cut back, 5 bases at V and 1 base at J, with 7 bases in the middle. The CDR3 sequence: CASRRASYNEQFF. CDR3 DNA sequence: TGTGCCAGCAGGCGGGCGTCCTACAATGAGCAGTTCTTC.

The CDR3 DNA follows: TGTGCCAGCAGCTTAGTGGACTGGGGGCAAGAGACCCAGTACTTC. It is translated as CASSLVDWGQETQYF. The rearrangement uses TRBV7-9 and TRBJ2-5; D could derive from TRBD1 or TRBD2 (5 bases each). This CDR3 has 15 amino acids. Trimming pared 1 base from V and 2 bases from J, leaving 11 bases between. The germline gives CDR1 SEHNR, CDR2 FQNEAQ (reference sequence).